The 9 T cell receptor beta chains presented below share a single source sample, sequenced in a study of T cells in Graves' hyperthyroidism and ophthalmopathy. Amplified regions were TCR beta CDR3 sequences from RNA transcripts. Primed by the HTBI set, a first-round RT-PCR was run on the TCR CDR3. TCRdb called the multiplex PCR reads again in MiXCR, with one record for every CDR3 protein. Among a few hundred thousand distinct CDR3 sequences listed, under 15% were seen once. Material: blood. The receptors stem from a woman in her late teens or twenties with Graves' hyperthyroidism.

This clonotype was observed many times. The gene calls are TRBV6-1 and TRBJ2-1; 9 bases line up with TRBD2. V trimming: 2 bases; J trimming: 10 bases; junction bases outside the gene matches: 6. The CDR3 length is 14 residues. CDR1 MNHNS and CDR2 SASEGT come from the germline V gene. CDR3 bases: TGTGCCAGCAGTGAAATGTTGCTAGCGGGAGAGCAGTTCTTC. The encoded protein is CASSEMLLAGEQFF.

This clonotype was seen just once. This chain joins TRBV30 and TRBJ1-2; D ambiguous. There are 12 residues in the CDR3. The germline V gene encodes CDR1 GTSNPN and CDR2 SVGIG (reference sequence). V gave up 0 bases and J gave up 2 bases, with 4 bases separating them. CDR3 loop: CAWSVTNYGYTF. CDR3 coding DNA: TGTGCCTGGAGTGTTACGAACTATGGCTACACCTTC.

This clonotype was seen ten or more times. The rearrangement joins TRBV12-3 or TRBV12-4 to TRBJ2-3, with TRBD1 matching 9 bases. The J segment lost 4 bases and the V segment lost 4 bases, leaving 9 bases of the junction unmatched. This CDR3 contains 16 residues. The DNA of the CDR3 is TGTGCCAGCAGTTACTCGGGACAGGGATTCCCAGATACGCAGTATTTT. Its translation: CASSYSGQGFPDTQYF.

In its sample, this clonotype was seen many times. The chain's CDR3 is CASSPPSGVGETQYF. The CDR3 DNA reads as TGTGCCAGCTCACCACCGTCGGGAGTGGGTGAGACCCAGTACTTC. V is TRBV18 and J is TRBJ2-5, with a possible D match to TRBD2 (6 bases). Trimming left V 0 bases short and J 5 bases short, with 13 bases between. This CDR3 spans 15 amino acids. The germline V gene encodes CDR1 KGHSH and CDR2 LQKENI. Variable domain in full (rest from reference TRBV18 and TRBJ2-5): NAGVMQNPRHLVRRRGQEARLRCSPMKGHSHVYWYRQLPEEGLKFMVYLQKENIIDESGMPKERFSAEFPKEGPSILRIQQVVRGDSAAYFCASSPPSGVGETQYFGPGTRLLVL.

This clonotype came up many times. DNA of the CDR3: TGTGCCAGAACCGGGACTAGCGGGGAAGAGACCCAGTACTTC. It codes for CARTGTSGEETQYF. V gene TRBV2 combines with J gene TRBJ2-5; TRBD2 agrees at 13 bases. This CDR3 is 14 amino acids long. Germline CDR1 and CDR2: SNHLY and FYNNEI. Trimming cost V 9 bases and J 3 bases; bases outside gene matches: 4.

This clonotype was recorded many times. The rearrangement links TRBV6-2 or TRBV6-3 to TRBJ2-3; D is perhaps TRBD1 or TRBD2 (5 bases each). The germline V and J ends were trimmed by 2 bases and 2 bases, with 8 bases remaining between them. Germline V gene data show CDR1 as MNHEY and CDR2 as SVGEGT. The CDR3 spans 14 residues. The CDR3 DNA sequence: TGTGCCAGCAGTTACCGGGGCTACACAGATACGCAGTATTTT. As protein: CASSYRGYTDTQYF.

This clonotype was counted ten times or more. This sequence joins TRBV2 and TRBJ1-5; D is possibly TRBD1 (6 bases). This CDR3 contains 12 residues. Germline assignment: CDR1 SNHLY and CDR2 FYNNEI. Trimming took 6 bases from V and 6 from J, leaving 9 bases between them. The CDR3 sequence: CASSPRGQPQHF. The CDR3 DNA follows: TGTGCCAGCAGCCCCAGGGGTCAGCCCCAGCATTTT.

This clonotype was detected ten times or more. As DNA, the CDR3 is TGTGCCAGCAGCTTACGGACACAACTCAATCAGCCCCAGCATTTT. Translating it yields CASSLRTQLNQPQHF. The V gene is TRBV7-2, the J gene TRBJ1-5, with D possibly TRBD1 on 5 matching bases. Germline CDR1 SGHTA, CDR2 FQGNSA. V gave up 2 bases and J gave up 3 bases, with 11 bases separating them. This CDR3 has 15 residues.

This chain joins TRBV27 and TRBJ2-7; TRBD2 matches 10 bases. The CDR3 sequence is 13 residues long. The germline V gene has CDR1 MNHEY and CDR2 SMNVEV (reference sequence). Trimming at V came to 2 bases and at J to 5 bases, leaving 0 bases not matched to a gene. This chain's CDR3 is CASSLLAGDEQYV. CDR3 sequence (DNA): TGTGCCAGCAGTTTACTAGCGGGAGACGAGCAGTACGTC.